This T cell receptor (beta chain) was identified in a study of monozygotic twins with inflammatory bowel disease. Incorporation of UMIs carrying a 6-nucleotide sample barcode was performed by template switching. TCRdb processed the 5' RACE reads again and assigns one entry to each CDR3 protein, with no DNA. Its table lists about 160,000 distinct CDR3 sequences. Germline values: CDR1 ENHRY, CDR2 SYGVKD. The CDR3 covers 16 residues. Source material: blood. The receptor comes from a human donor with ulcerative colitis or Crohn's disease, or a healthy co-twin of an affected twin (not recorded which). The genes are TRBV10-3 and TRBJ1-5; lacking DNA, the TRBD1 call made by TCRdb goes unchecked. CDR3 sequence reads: CAISDRQGARSQPQHF.